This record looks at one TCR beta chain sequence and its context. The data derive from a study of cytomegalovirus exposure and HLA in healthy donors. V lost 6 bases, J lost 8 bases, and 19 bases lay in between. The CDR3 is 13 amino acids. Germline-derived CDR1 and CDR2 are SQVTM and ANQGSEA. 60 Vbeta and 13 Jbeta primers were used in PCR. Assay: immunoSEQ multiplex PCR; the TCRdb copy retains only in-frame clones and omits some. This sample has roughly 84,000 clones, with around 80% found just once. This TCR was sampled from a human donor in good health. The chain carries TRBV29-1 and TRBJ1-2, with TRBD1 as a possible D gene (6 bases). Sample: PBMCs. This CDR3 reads CSVGSGHLGGYTF. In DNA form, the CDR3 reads TGCAGCGTGGGATCGGGACACCTGGGAGGCTACACCTTC.